What follows is one T cell receptor beta chain and its context. Its antigen is still unknown. The sample is drawn from a study of blood T cells in healthy people across ages. General study points: Samples with more naive T cells showed higher observed beta diversity.

CDR3 length: 13 amino acids. CDR1 SGHRS and CDR2 YFSETQ come from the germline V gene. The trim removed 4 bases at V and 4 bases at J, leaving 3 bases unmatched. Using a J-beta primer mix together with a sample-barcoded 5' primer, a second PCR was run for about 6 to 11 cycles. Tagging of each cDNA molecule was performed by a template-switch adaptor with 12 random nucleotides. MiXCR, run by TCRdb on the 5' RACE reads, gives a single entry per CDR3 protein. The sample includes about 1 million distinct CDR3 sequences, approximately 26% of them seen just once. The same specimen was also included in a second study, on T cells of mothers and their children. That work states: In both related and unrelated pairs, TCR recombination output is shaped similarly by thymic selection. Normalized overlap was always slightly, never significantly, higher in related than unrelated mother-child pairs.

The sequence derives from a girl aged 2-15 years in good health. The chain is built from TRBV5-1 and TRBJ2-3, with 7 positions matching TRBD1. Sequenced material: blood. Here the CDR3 reads CASSDRAPDTQYF. CDR3 nucleotide sequence: TGCGCCAGCAGCGACAGGGCCCCAGATACGCAGTATTTT.